This is a list of T cell receptor beta chains from one sample in a study of blood T cell repertoires in COVID-19. The method was immunoSEQ multiplex PCR; TCRdb's version includes in-frame clones alone and lacks a portion of them. The sample includes some 160,000 clones, roughly nine tenths of them seen just once. Input material: peripheral blood. All receptors come from a woman aged 65 to 85 with acute or convalescent COVID-19. Each CDR3 is given with its conserved first and last residue. The D gene is left open where the match is weak.

j_gene: TRBJ2-3; len: 15; v_gene: TRBV3-1/TRBV3-2; d_gene: .; CDR3aa: CASSHLPGSPDTQYF
j_gene: TRBJ2-2; len: 16; v_gene: TRBV29-1; d_gene: TRBD2; CDR3aa: CSVSGLAGGITGELFF
j_gene: TRBJ1-2; len: 15; v_gene: TRBV19; d_gene: TRBD1; CDR3aa: CASSTPDRGSYGYTF
j_gene: TRBJ1-6; len: 16; v_gene: TRBV19; d_gene: .; CDR3aa: CASIFFSGSYNSPLHF
j_gene: TRBJ1-2; len: 14; v_gene: TRBV15; d_gene: .; CDR3aa: CATSRDLETEGYTF
j_gene: TRBJ2-1; len: 13; v_gene: TRBV28; d_gene: .; CDR3aa: CASSLLSPEEQFF
j_gene: TRBJ1-1; len: 13; v_gene: TRBV18; d_gene: .; CDR3aa: CASSPRGMTEAFF
j_gene: TRBJ1-1; len: 12; v_gene: TRBV12-3/TRBV12-4; d_gene: .; CDR3aa: CASSLWEGEAFF
j_gene: TRBJ1-1; len: 22; v_gene: TRBV27; d_gene: TRBD1; CDR3aa: CASSLIRGLITETGIQVNEAFF
j_gene: TRBJ2-1; len: 15; v_gene: TRBV28; d_gene: TRBD2; CDR3aa: CASSSYGLASNEQFF
j_gene: TRBJ1-5; len: 14; v_gene: TRBV10-3; d_gene: .; CDR3aa: CAISAETGGQPQHF
j_gene: TRBJ1-6; len: 14; v_gene: TRBV6-2/TRBV6-3; d_gene: TRBD1; CDR3aa: CASSQQGARSPLHF
j_gene: TRBJ2-7; len: 14; v_gene: TRBV7-2; d_gene: .; CDR3aa: CASSPRRGSYEQYF
j_gene: TRBJ2-3; len: 16; v_gene: TRBV5-1; d_gene: TRBD2; CDR3aa: CASSLRLAGSTDTQYF
j_gene: TRBJ1-6; len: 13; v_gene: TRBV3-1/TRBV3-2; d_gene: TRBD1; CDR3aa: CASRGTGNSPLHF
j_gene: TRBJ2-7; len: 14; v_gene: TRBV4-1; d_gene: .; CDR3aa: CASSYGSLTYEQYF
j_gene: TRBJ2-3; len: 15; v_gene: TRBV5-1; d_gene: TRBD2; CDR3aa: CASSLERGGTDTQYF
j_gene: TRBJ2-3; len: 17; v_gene: TRBV13; d_gene: TRBD2; CDR3aa: CASSNSILAGGRDTQYF
j_gene: TRBJ1-2; len: 12; v_gene: TRBV5-8; d_gene: .; CDR3aa: CASSLGRGGYTF
j_gene: TRBJ1-3; len: 15; v_gene: TRBV6-5; d_gene: .; CDR3aa: CASRDGGHAGNTIYF
j_gene: TRBJ1-1; len: 13; v_gene: TRBV25-1; d_gene: .; CDR3aa: CASSPLGRSEAFF
j_gene: TRBJ1-5; len: 13; v_gene: TRBV15; d_gene: .; CDR3aa: CATSRDLTEPQHF
j_gene: TRBJ2-7; len: 15; v_gene: TRBV7-9; d_gene: .; CDR3aa: CASSRTGTSSYEQYF
j_gene: TRBJ2-7; len: 12; v_gene: TRBV5-4; d_gene: .; CDR3aa: CASSQVSNEQYF
j_gene: TRBJ2-7; len: 15; v_gene: TRBV27; d_gene: TRBD2; CDR3aa: CASSSGLAGTVEQYF
j_gene: TRBJ2-7; len: 15; v_gene: TRBV5-4; d_gene: TRBD2; CDR3aa: CASSWTSGSSYEQYF
j_gene: TRBJ1-5; len: 15; v_gene: TRBV28; d_gene: TRBD1; CDR3aa: CASSLRGPSNQPQHF
j_gene: TRBJ1-3; len: 15; v_gene: TRBV11-3; d_gene: .; CDR3aa: CASSLGSGSGNTIYF
j_gene: TRBJ1-5; len: 16; v_gene: TRBV4-1; d_gene: .; CDR3aa: CASSQDWVGVSQPQHF
j_gene: TRBJ1-2; len: 16; v_gene: TRBV5-1; d_gene: TRBD1; CDR3aa: CASSLGGTGVNYGYTF
j_gene: TRBJ2-7; len: 13; v_gene: TRBV6-5; d_gene: TRBD2; CDR3aa: CASTKTRGYEQYF
j_gene: TRBJ2-7; len: 18; v_gene: TRBV7-2; d_gene: TRBD1; CDR3aa: CASSLAQGWQGALVEQYF
j_gene: TRBJ2-3; len: 13; v_gene: TRBV7-2; d_gene: .; CDR3aa: CASSLAGVNTQYF
j_gene: TRBJ2-1; len: 16; v_gene: TRBV9; d_gene: TRBD1; CDR3aa: CASSVAGTGYYNEQFF
j_gene: TRBJ2-3; len: 16; v_gene: TRBV24-1; d_gene: .; CDR3aa: CATSDMTTRDADTQYF